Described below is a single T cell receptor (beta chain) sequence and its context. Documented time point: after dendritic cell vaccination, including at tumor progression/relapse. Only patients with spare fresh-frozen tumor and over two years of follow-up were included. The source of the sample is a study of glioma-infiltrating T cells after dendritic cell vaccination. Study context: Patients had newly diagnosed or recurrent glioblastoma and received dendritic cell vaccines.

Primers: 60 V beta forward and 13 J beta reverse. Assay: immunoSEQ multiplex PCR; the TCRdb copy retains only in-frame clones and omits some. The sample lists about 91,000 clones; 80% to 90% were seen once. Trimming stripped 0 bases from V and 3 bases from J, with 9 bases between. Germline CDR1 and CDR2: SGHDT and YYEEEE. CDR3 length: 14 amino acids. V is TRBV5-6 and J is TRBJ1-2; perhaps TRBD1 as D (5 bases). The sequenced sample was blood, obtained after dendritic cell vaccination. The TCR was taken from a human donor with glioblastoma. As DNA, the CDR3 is TGTGCCAGCAGCTTGGGACAGAGGTACTATGGCTACACCTTC. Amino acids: CASSLGQRYYGYTF.